One sample yielded the 21 T cell receptor beta chains listed below, sequenced in a study of blood T cell repertoires in COVID-19. The assay was immunoSEQ multiplex PCR, and TCRdb's table has in-frame clones only and misses some. The sample has some 340,000 clones, around 85% seen once. Input material: peripheral blood. These TCRs come from a woman under 30 with acute or convalescent COVID-19.

The chain is built from TRBV5-1 and TRBJ1-2; possibly TRBD1 for D (6 bases). V was shortened by 0 bases and J by 2 bases, with 11 bases between the two germline ends. There are 15 residues in the CDR3. Germline CDR1 and CDR2: SGHRS and YFSETQ. This CDR3 reads CASSLVAGDNYGYTF. The CDR3 coding sequence is TGCGCCAGCAGCTTGGTGGCAGGGGACAACTATGGCTACACCTTC. Complete variable domain (other parts from reference TRBV5-1 and TRBJ1-2): KAGVTQTPRYLIKTRGQQVTLSCSPISGHRSVSWYQQTPGQGLQFLFEYFSETQRNKGNFPGRFSGRQFSNSRSEMNVSTLELGDSALYLCASSLVAGDNYGYTFGSGTRLTVV.

The chain uses TRBV30 and TRBJ1-6; 8 bases are shared with TRBD1. Germline CDR1 reads GTSNPN; CDR2 reads SVGIG (reference sequence). V lost 3 bases, J lost 15 bases, and 4 bases stayed unmatched. This CDR3 has 11 residues. This CDR3 reads CAWRQGASLHF. The CDR3 nucleotides read TGTGCCTGGAGGCAGGGGGCCAGCCTCCACTTT.

This clone was observed once. The chain is built from TRBV11-3 and TRBJ2-7; 9 bases agree with TRBD1. The CDR3 is 15 residues long. CDR1 is SGHNT, CDR2 YENEEA, per germline. V gave up 4 bases and J gave up 3 bases; unmatched junction bases: 7. The DNA of the CDR3 is TGTGCCAGCAGCTCAGGACAGGGGCGAGGCTACGAGCAGTACTTC. Translated, it gives CASSSGQGRGYEQYF.

V gene TRBV7-8 combines with J gene TRBJ2-7; TRBD2 matches 10 bases. This CDR3 spans 16 amino acids. The junction had 5 bases not matched to a gene; V was cut back by 1 base and J by 2 bases. Germline V gene data show CDR1 as SGHVS and CDR2 as FQNEAQ. Here the CDR3 reads CASSLGLAGETYEQYF. CDR3 DNA: TGTGCCAGCAGCTTAGGCCTAGCGGGAGAGACCTACGAGCAGTACTTC.

V and J are TRBV9 and TRBJ2-1, with a tentative D call TRBD2 (7 bases). The V gene lost 4 bases and the J gene lost 0 bases, with 14 bases spanning the gap. The germline gives CDR1 SGDLS, CDR2 YYNGEE. This CDR3 contains 16 residues. CDR3 sequence: CASSSGGGGSYNEQFF. The CDR3 nucleotides are TGTGCCAGCAGCTCCGGGGGCGGGGGCTCCTACAATGAGCAGTTCTTC.

This clone was recorded a few times. The chain carries TRBV11-1 and TRBJ2-7; D is uncertain. V was pared by 2 bases and J by 2 bases, with 7 bases between. The CDR3 spans 13 residues. In germline, CDR1 is SGHAT, CDR2 FQDESV (reference sequence). CDR3 sequence: CASSLSTAYEQYF. The CDR3 region has the DNA TGTGCCAGCAGCTTATCCACGGCCTACGAGCAGTACTTC.

The rearrangement uses TRBV14 and TRBJ1-2; 10 bases align to TRBD1. Germline CDR1 reads SGHDN; CDR2 reads FVKESK. V dropped 5 bases and J dropped 4; count of bases not matched to a gene: 4. CDR3 size: 14 residues. CDR3 protein: CASSIGQGVYGYTF. The DNA of the CDR3 is TGTGCCAGCAGCATCGGACAGGGGGTCTATGGCTACACCTTC.

The chain joins TRBV6-5 to TRBJ2-1, with 7 bases fitting TRBD2. Germline V gene lookup returns CDR1 MNHEY and CDR2 SVGAGI. J gave up 7 bases and V 6 bases, and 12 bases lay outside the gene matches. The CDR3 spans 15 residues. CDR3: CASSQLALSGNEQFF. The CDR3, as DNA: TGTGCCAGCAGCCAACTAGCGTTATCGGGAAATGAGCAGTTCTTC.

V usage is TRBV5-1 and J usage is TRBJ2-7; 9 bases line up with TRBD1. The ends lost 4 bases at V and 5 bases at J; junction bases unmatched: 7. This CDR3 comprises 14 residues. The germline V gene has CDR1 SGHRS and CDR2 YFSETQ. The CDR3 region is CASSLGDRVHEQYF. The DNA for the CDR3 is TGCGCCAGCAGCCTCGGGGACAGGGTTCACGAGCAGTACTTC.

The chain joins TRBV5-1 to TRBJ1-1, with 8 bases fitting TRBD1. V was pared by 0 bases and J by 3 bases, with 7 bases of the junction left unmatched. CDR1 and CDR2 from the germline V gene are SGHRS and YFSETQ. The CDR3 consists of 16 residues. This chain's CDR3 is CASSLDQGAYDTEAFF. CDR3 sequence (DNA): TGCGCCAGCAGCTTGGATCAGGGGGCGTACGACACTGAAGCTTTCTTT.

J is TRBJ2-7 and V is TRBV9; 7 bases are shared with TRBD1. Trimming took 3 bases from V and 3 from J; bases not matched to a gene: 9. The CDR3 runs to 15 residues. Germline V CDR1 and CDR2: SGDLS, YYNGEE. The DNA of the CDR3 is TGTGCCAGCAGCGCCGAGGGGGCTAGAAGCTACGAGCAGTACTTC. Protein: CASSAEGARSYEQYF.

This clone was seen only a few times. The V gene is TRBV30, the J gene TRBJ1-3; D is possibly TRBD1 (5 bases). CDR3 length equals 16 residues. Trimming cost V 0 bases and J 4 bases, with 16 bases left between them. CDR1 is GTSNPN and CDR2 is SVGIG in the germline V gene (reference sequence). The CDR3 DNA reads as TGTGCCTGGAGTGTACTAGGAGGGGCAGGAGGAAACACCATATATTTT. This translates into CAWSVLGGAGGNTIYF.

The rearrangement links TRBV7-9 to TRBJ2-1; 9 bases fit TRBD2. The trim removed 2 bases at V and 6 bases at J, leaving 5 bases unmatched. This CDR3 has 15 amino acids. Germline CDR1 reads SEHNR; CDR2 reads FQNEAQ (reference sequence). CDR3 residues: CASSLLASGVNEQFF. The DNA for the CDR3 is TGTGCCAGCAGCTTATTGGCTAGCGGGGTCAATGAGCAGTTCTTC.

V and J are TRBV9 and TRBJ1-3; TRBD1 agrees at 10 bases. The CDR3 spans 16 residues. Germline assignment: CDR1 SGDLS and CDR2 YYNGEE. With V trimmed by 3 bases and J by 3 bases, 6 bases remained unmatched. The CDR3 DNA is TGTGCCAGCAGCGCGACGACAGGGGGCGTTGGAAACACCATATATTTT. Residues: CASSATTGGVGNTIYF.

This chain connects TRBV19 to TRBJ2-5; 7 bases fit TRBD1. Germline trimming cut 5 bases from V and 0 bases from J; bases unmatched to any gene: 3. The germline V gene has CDR1 LNHDA and CDR2 SQIVND (reference sequence). The CDR3 covers 14 residues. Here the CDR3 reads CASSPRGNQETQYF. DNA of the CDR3: TGTGCCAGTAGTCCCAGGGGGAACCAAGAGACCCAGTACTTC.

V gene TRBV2 combines with J gene TRBJ1-1; 8 bases are shared with TRBD1. The ends lost 6 bases at V and 5 bases at J; junction bases unmatched: 8. This CDR3 comprises 14 residues. The germline V gene encodes CDR1 SNHLY and CDR2 FYNNEI. CDR3 bases: TGTGCCAGCAGGACCCAGGGGGCCCGGACTGAAGCTTTCTTT. The encoded protein is CASRTQGARTEAFF.

The J gene is TRBJ1-6, the V gene TRBV19, with TRBD1 matching 7 bases. This CDR3 is 16 amino acids long. V lost 1 base and J lost 7; bases outside the gene matches: 7. From germline, CDR1 is LNHDA and CDR2 SQIVND (reference sequence). CDR3 sequence: CASSIVLQGLNSPLHF. In DNA, the CDR3 is TGTGCCAGTAGTATAGTCCTACAGGGGCTCAATTCACCCCTCCACTTT.

This clone came up once. This rearrangement joins TRBV6-5 to TRBJ2-3; weak D call: TRBD2 (5 bases). The germline CDR1 and CDR2 sequences are MNHEY and SVGAGI. The CDR3 runs 14 residues. Trimming took off 6 bases at V and 0 bases at J, with 10 bases between the two ends. The CDR3 reads CASRASMSTDTQYF. CDR3 nucleotides: TGTGCCAGCAGGGCTAGCATGAGCACAGATACGCAGTATTTT.

V is TRBV6-1 and J is TRBJ1-1; TRBD1 agrees at 7 bases. The length of the CDR3 is 13 residues. Looked up from germline, CDR1 is MNHNS and CDR2 is SASEGT. Germline trimming cut 2 bases from V and 6 bases from J; bases unmatched to any gene: 3. The CDR3 protein is CASSELGGPEAFF. The CDR3 region has the DNA TGTGCCAGCAGTGAACTAGGGGGCCCTGAAGCTTTCTTT.

V is TRBV7-3 and J is TRBJ2-3, with 12 bases that match TRBD2. Germline CDR1 reads SGHTA; CDR2 reads FQGTGA. V dropped 5 bases and J dropped 4; count of bases not matched to a gene: 4. The CDR3 sequence is 15 residues long. CDR3 region: CASSVLAGGPDTQYF. CDR3 nucleotide sequence: TGTGCCAGCAGCGTACTAGCGGGGGGCCCAGATACGCAGTATTTT.

V is TRBV5-6 and J is TRBJ2-1; a weak D match, TRBD1 (5 bases). There are 14 residues in the CDR3. V lost 6 bases to trimming and J lost 3 bases, with 13 bases between them. Germline lookup yields CDR1 SGHDT and CDR2 YYEEEE. The CDR3 DNA sequence: TGTGCCAGCAACGTACAGGCTAACTACAATGAGCAGTTCTTC. Amino acid sequence: CASNVQANYNEQFF.